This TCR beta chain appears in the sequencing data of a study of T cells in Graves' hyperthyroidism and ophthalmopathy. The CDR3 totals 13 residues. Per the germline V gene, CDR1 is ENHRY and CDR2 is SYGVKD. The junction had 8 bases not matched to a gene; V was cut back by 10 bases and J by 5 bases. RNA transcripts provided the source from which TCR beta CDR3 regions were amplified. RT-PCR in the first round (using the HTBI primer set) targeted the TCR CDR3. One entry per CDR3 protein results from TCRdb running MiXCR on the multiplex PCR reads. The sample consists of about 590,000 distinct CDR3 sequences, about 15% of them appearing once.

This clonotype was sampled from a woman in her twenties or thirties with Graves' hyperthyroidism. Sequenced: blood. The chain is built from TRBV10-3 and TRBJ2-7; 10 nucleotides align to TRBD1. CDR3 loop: CATLPTGGDEQYF. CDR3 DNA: TGTGCCACCCTACCGACAGGGGGCGACGAGCAGTACTTC.